This T cell receptor (beta chain) was identified in a study of T cells in Graves' hyperthyroidism and ophthalmopathy. General study results and limits: Ophthalmopathy, as predicted by the model, came a median around 6 months after the prediction. The majority of expanded thyroid clonotypes above 0.001 also appeared in blood.

TCR beta CDR3 regions were amplified from RNA. The HTBI primer set drove a first-round RT-PCR of the TCR CDR3. MiXCR, run by TCRdb on the multiplex PCR reads, gives a single entry per CDR3 protein. The sample consists of approximately 700,000 distinct CDR3 sequences, roughly 45% of them appearing once. Not enrolled were patients with uncontrolled infection, other autoimmune disease, pregnancy or lactation. Diagnosis relied on clinical symptoms, serum thyroxine and TRAb, thyroid ultrasound and orbital computed tomography. As regards this clonotype: Its antigen is unidentified.

This clonotype was sampled from an adult man with Graves' disease, either hyperthyroidism or ophthalmopathy (not recorded which). Material for sequencing was peripheral blood or thyroid tissue (not recorded which).

The CDR3 nucleotides read TGTGCCAGCAGCCATGGGACAGGGCGTGAAGCTTTCTTT. Translation gives CASSHGTGREAFF. The chain has TRBV9 and TRBJ1-1; 9 nucleotides match TRBD1. Germline V gene lookup returns CDR1 SGDLS and CDR2 YYNGEE. CDR3 length: 13 amino acids. Germline trimming cut 4 bases from V and 7 bases from J; bases unmatched to any gene: 5.